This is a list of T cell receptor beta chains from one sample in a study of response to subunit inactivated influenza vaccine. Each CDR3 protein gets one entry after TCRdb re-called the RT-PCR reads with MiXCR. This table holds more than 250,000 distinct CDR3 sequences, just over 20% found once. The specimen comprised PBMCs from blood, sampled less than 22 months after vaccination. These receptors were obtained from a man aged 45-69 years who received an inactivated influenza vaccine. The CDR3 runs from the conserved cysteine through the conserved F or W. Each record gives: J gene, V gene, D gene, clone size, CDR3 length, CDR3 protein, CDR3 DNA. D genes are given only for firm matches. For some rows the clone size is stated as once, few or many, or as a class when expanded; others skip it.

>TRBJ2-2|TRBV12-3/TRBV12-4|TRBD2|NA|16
CASSFLAGANTGELFF
TGTGCCAGCAGTTTCTTAGCGGGTGCGAACACCGGGGAGCTGTTTTTT
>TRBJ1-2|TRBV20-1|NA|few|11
CSAETLLGYTF
TGCAGTGCGGAGACACTCCTAGGCTACACCTTC
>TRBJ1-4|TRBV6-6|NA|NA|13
CASSYGGREKLFF
TGTGCCAGCAGTTACGGTGGGAGGGAAAAACTGTTTTTT
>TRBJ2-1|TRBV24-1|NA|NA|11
CATSDFDEQFF
TGTGCCACCAGTGATTTTGATGAGCAGTTCTTC
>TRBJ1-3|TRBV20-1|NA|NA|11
CSASRTDTIYF
TGCAGTGCTAGCAGAACCGACACCATATATTTT
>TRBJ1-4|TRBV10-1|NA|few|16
CASSEVTDRLNEKLFF
TGCGCCAGCAGTGAGGTCACGGACAGACTTAATGAAAAACTGTTTTTT
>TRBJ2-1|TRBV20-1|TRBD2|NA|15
CSAKLAGGPYNEQFF
TGCAGTGCTAAGTTAGCGGGGGGCCCCTACAATGAGCAGTTCTTC
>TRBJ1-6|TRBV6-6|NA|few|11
CASRSSSPLHF
TGTGCCAGCAGGTCAAGTTCACCCCTCCACTTT
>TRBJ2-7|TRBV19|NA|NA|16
CASSPLVAAASYEQYF
TGTGCCAGTAGTCCCCTCGTAGCGGCGGCTTCCTACGAGCAGTACTTC
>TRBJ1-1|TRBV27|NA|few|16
CASSFVRFGPDTEAFF
TGTGCCAGCAGTTTTGTAAGGTTTGGTCCGGACACTGAAGCTTTCTTT
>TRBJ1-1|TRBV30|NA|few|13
CAWSPRPQARAFF
TGTGCCTGGAGTCCTCGGCCCCAGGCGCGGGCTTTCTTT
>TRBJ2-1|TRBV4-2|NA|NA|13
CASSQDRRGEQFF
TGTGCCAGCAGCCAAGATAGGCGGGGTGAGCAGTTCTTC
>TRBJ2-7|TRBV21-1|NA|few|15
CASARQSLPPYEQYF
TGTGCCAGCGCCCGACAGTCCCTACCACCCTACGAGCAGTACTTC
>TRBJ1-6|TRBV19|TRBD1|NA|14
CATAGGAYNSPLHF
TGTGCCACCGCAGGGGGCGCTTATAATTCACCCCTCCACTTT
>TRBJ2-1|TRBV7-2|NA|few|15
CASSLFQGNYNEQFF
TGTGCCAGCAGCTTATTCCAGGGGAACTACAATGAGCAGTTCTTC
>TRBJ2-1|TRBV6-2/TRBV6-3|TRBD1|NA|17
CASSYPTGISSYNEQFF
TGTGCCAGCAGTTACCCGACAGGGATAAGCTCCTACAATGAGCAGTTCTTC
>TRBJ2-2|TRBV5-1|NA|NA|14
CASSPHQEGGELFF
TGCGCCAGCAGCCCTCATCAAGAGGGCGGGGAGCTGTTTTTT
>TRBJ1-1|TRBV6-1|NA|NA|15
CASNVYRGAFTEAFF
TGTGCCAGCAACGTTTATAGGGGGGCTTTCACTGAAGCTTTCTTT
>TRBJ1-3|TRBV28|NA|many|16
CASSLASTSSPNTIYF
TGTGCCAGCAGTTTGGCGTCGACGAGCTCACCGAACACCATATATTTT
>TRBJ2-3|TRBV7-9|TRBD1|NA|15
CASSSRQGATDTQYF
TGTGCCAGCAGCTCTAGACAGGGGGCAACAGATACGCAGTATTTT
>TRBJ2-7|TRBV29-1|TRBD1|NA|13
CSVGDRAAYEQYF
TGCAGCGTGGGAGACAGGGCCGCCTACGAGCAGTACTTC
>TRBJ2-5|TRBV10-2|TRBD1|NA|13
CASRDRVEETQYF
TGCGCCAGCAGGGACAGGGTAGAGGAGACCCAGTACTTC
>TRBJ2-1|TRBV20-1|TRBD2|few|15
CSARDLGTSPSGEFF
TGCAGTGCTAGAGATTTGGGGACTAGCCCTTCTGGAGAGTTCTTC
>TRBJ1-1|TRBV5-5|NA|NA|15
CASSFPTRFGTEAFF
TGTGCCAGCAGCTTTCCGACAAGGTTTGGCACTGAAGCTTTCTTT
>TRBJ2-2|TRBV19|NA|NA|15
CASTPLGVGTGELFF
TGTGCCAGTACCCCACTAGGCGTGGGGACCGGGGAGCTGTTTTTT
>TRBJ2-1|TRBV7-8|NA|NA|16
CASSFQTSTDSNEQFF
TGTGCCAGCAGCTTCCAGACTAGTACTGATAGCAATGAGCAGTTCTTC
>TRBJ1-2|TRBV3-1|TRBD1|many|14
CASSLLGQPYGYTF
TGTGCCAGCAGCCTCTTGGGACAGCCCTATGGCTACACCTTC
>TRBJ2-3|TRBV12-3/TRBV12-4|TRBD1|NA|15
CASRWGQINTDTQYF
TGTGCCAGCAGGTGGGGACAGATAAACACAGATACGCAGTATTTT
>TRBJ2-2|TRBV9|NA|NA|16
CASSARLGLPQGELFF
TGTGCCAGCAGCGCCCGGCTTGGACTCCCCCAAGGGGAGCTGTTTTTT
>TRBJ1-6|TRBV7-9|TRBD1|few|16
CASSTRPGQVNSPPHF
TGTGCCAGCAGCACTAGACCGGGACAGGTCAATTCACCCCCCCACTTT
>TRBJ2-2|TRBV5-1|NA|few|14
CASSLDREAGELFF
TGCGCCAGCAGCTTGGACAGGGAAGCCGGGGAGCTGTTTTTT
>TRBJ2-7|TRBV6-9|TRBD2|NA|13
CARDSGRLSEQYF
TGTGCCAGGGATAGCGGGAGACTTTCCGAGCAGTACTTC
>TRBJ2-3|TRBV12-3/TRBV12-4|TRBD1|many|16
CASRSPDRANTDTQYF
TGTGCCAGCAGAAGCCCGGACAGGGCAAATACAGATACGCAGTATTTT
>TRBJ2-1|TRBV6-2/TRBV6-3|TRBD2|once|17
CASSYERGSTSGDEQFF
TGTGCCAGCAGTTACGAGCGGGGCTCGACTAGCGGGGATGAGCAGTTCTTC
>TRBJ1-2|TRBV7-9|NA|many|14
CASSLGPLLGGYTF
TGTGCCAGCAGCTTAGGACCGTTGCTCGGTGGCTACACCTTC
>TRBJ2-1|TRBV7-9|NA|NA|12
CASSGGGKEQFF
TGTGCCAGCAGCGGAGGTGGCAAAGAGCAGTTCTTC
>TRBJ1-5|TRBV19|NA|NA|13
CVSSIVGGQPQHF
TGTGTCAGTAGTATAGTGGGAGGCCAGCCCCAGCATTTT
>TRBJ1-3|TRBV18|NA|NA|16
CASSPQAPAAGNTIYF
TGTGCCAGCTCACCCCAAGCACCGGCAGCTGGAAACACCATATATTTT
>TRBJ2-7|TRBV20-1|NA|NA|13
CSARERGSYEQYF
TGCAGTGCCCGCGAGCGTGGGTCCTACGAGCAGTACTTC
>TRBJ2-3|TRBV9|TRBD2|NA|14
CASGTSGRVGTQYF
TGTGCCAGCGGGACTAGCGGGAGAGTAGGTACGCAGTATTTT
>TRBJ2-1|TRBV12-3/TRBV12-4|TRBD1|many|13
CASSWNRGTEQFF
TGTGCCAGCAGTTGGAACAGGGGAACAGAGCAGTTCTTC
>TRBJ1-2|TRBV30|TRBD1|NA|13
CAWGTGNTYGYTF
TGTGCCTGGGGGACAGGCAATACCTATGGCTACACCTTC
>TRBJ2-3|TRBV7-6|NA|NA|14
CASSKRLNTDTQYF
TGTGCCAGCAGCAAGAGATTGAACACGGATACGCAGTATTTT
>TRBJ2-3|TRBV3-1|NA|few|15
CASSQAGGQRDTQYF
TGTGCCAGCAGCCAAGCGGGGGGCCAGAGGGATACGCAGTATTTT
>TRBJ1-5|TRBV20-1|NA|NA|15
CSAGDTSSTNQPQHF
TGCAGTGCTGGGGACACAAGTTCCACCAATCAGCCCCAGCATTTT
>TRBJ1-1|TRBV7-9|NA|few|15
CASMTGGGRDTEAFF
TGTGCCAGCATGACAGGCGGGGGCCGAGACACGGAAGCTTTCTTT
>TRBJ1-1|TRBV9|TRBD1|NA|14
CASSTGTGLTEAFF
TGTGCCAGCAGCACAGGGACAGGGCTCACTGAAGCTTTCTTT
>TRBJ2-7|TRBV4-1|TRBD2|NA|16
CASSQDPGLAAYEQYF
TGCGCCAGCAGCCAAGACCCGGGACTAGCGGCCTACGAGCAGTACTTC
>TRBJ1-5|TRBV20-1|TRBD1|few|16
CSARVLVTGESQPQHF
TGCAGTGCTAGAGTCCTGGTCACAGGGGAGAGTCAGCCCCAGCATTTT
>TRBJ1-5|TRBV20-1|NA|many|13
CSATSTVNQPQHF
TGCAGTGCCACTTCGACAGTAAATCAGCCCCAGCATTTT
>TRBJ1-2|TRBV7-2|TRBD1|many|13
CASRMGQGAGYTF
TGTGCCAGCAGGATGGGACAGGGCGCAGGCTACACCTTC
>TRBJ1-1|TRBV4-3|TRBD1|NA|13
CASSPDRVTEAFF
TGCGCCAGCAGCCCGGACAGGGTCACTGAAGCTTTCTTT
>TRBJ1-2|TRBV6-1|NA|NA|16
CASSELVTPVLYGYTF
TGTGCCAGCAGTGAACTAGTGACGCCGGTCCTCTATGGCTACACCTTC
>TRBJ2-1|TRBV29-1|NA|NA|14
CSVAGRANYNEQFF
TGCAGCGTGGCGGGGCGGGCGAACTACAATGAGCAGTTCTTC
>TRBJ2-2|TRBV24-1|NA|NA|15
CATSDLGPSTGELFF
TGTGCCACCAGTGATTTGGGCCCCTCCACCGGGGAGCTGTTTTTT
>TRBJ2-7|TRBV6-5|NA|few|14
CASSYYLTAYEQYF
TGTGCCAGCAGTTATTACTTGACAGCCTACGAGCAGTACTTC
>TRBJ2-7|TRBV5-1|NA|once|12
CASSAGSWEQYF
TGCGCCAGCAGCGCTGGGTCTTGGGAGCAGTACTTC
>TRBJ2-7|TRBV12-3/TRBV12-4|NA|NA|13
CASTSMGWYEQYF
TGTGCCAGCACCTCCATGGGGTGGTACGAGCAGTACTTC
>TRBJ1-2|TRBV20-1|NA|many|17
CSASPRPGTRRGGGYTF
TGCAGTGCTAGCCCCCGCCCCGGGACGCGAAGAGGTGGGGGCTACACCTTC
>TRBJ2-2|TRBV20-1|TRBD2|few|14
CSAGRTGGTGELFF
TGCAGTGCCGGGAGGACGGGCGGGACCGGGGAGCTGTTTTTT